This T cell receptor beta chain originates from a study of memory CD4+ T cells and cytomegalovirus serostatus. Study-level results: CD4+ memory repertoires contained 67 of 164 reported CMV TCRbeta sequences.

Remarks on this clone: Its antigen is as yet unknown.

Original analysis: Out-of-frame sequences were removed, leaving 2 million or so distinct TCRbeta sequences. Assay: immunoSEQ multiplex PCR; the TCRdb copy retains only in-frame clones and omits some. That table is the source of V, J and clone size, and D and trimming were worked out from the DNA. The sample holds about 25,000 clones, around three quarters seen once. This CDR3 is 14 amino acids long. The junction had 7 bases not matched to a gene; V was cut back by 5 bases and J by 7 bases. From germline, CDR1 is SGHTA and CDR2 FQGNSA. The sort gate was single viable CD3+CD4+CD8-CD45RO+ cells for memory CD4+ T cells.

The genes are TRBV7-2 and TRBJ2-1; TRBD1 matches at 8 bases. The source of this sequence is an adult in good health and CMV-seronegative. The sample taken for sequencing was memory CD4+ T cells from blood. The CDR3 loop is CASSPDRGGNEQFF. In DNA form, the CDR3 reads TGTGCCAGCAGCCCCGACAGGGGCGGTAATGAGCAGTTCTTC.